The 7 T cell receptor beta chains below come from one sample, sequenced in a study of blood T cell repertoires in COVID-19. Profiling relied on immunoSEQ multiplex PCR, and the TCRdb table lists in-frame clones only, not all of them. The sample contains 200,000 to 300,000 clones, more than 80% of which appear only once. Material: peripheral blood. These TCRs come from a human donor in a cohort sampled during active COVID-19.

The V gene is TRBV6-6, the J gene TRBJ2-5; D ambiguous. The CDR3 is 13 amino acids. V was clipped by 2 bases and J by 5 bases, with 9 bases between them. Germline values: CDR1 MNHNY, CDR2 SVGAGI (reference sequence). CDR3 nucleotides: TGTGCCAGCAGTTACGTCGAGAGGGAGACCCAGTACTTC. Translation gives CASSYVERETQYF.

The chain uses TRBV19 and TRBJ2-3; D is possibly TRBD2 (6 bases). Germline values: CDR1 LNHDA, CDR2 SQIVND (reference sequence). This CDR3 contains 16 residues. V was shortened by 3 bases and J by 2 bases, with 15 bases between the two germline ends. The CDR3 here is CASSIVLGTSTDTQYF. CDR3 DNA sequence: TGTGCCAGTAGTATTGTTTTAGGGACTTCCACAGATACGCAGTATTTT.

This chain uses TRBV7-2 with TRBJ1-2; tentatively, D is TRBD1 (6 bases). Deletions cut 5 bases from V and 4 bases from J, with 11 bases between. Germline CDR1 reads SGHTA; CDR2 reads FQGNSA. CDR3 length: 13 residues. The DNA for the CDR3 is TGTGCCAGCAGCCTTGGGACACCCTATGGCTACACCTTC. Encoded protein: CASSLGTPYGYTF.

V and J are TRBV24-1 and TRBJ2-5; weak D call: TRBD1 (5 bases). The V gene's germline CDR1 is KGHDR and CDR2 SFDVKD. V gave up 6 bases and J gave up 2 bases, with 15 bases separating them. CDR3 length equals 15 residues. CDR3 loop: CATSKGQGKQETQYF. The CDR3 bases are TGTGCCACCAGTAAGGGGCAGGGTAAGCAAGAGACCCAGTACTTC.

The chain couples TRBV19 to TRBJ2-5; D is undetermined. The CDR3 is 13 amino acids. V was pared by 4 bases and J by 1 base, with 7 bases between. Germline assignment: CDR1 LNHDA and CDR2 SQIVND (reference sequence). CDR3 sequence reads: CASSNLAQETQYF. The CDR3 coding sequence is TGTGCCAGTAGTAATCTGGCCCAAGAGACCCAGTACTTC.

This sequence joins TRBV5-1 and TRBJ2-5; tentatively, D is TRBD1 (5 bases). CDR1 and CDR2 (germline): SGHRS, YFSETQ. CDR3 length: 14 amino acids. V lost 0 bases to trimming and J lost 7 bases, with 13 bases between them. The CDR3 sequence is CASSLGGTQGTQYF. Here the CDR3 DNA reads TGCGCCAGCAGCTTGGGGGGTACCCAGGGGACCCAGTACTTC.

The CDR3 DNA sequence: TGTGCCAGCAGCCCGGGACAGGGCGGTGGGGGATACGAGCAGTACTTC. Encoded protein: CASSPGQGGGGYEQYF. V gene TRBV11-2 combines with J gene TRBJ2-7; 9 nucleotides align to TRBD1. There are 16 residues in the CDR3. The trim removed 5 bases at V and 4 bases at J, leaving 12 bases unmatched. The germline V gene has CDR1 SGHAT and CDR2 FQNNGV. The full variable domain, with the rest looked up from reference TRBV11-2 and TRBJ2-7, is EAGVAQSPRYKIIEKRQSVAFWCNPISGHATLYWYQQILGQGPKLLIQFQNNGVVDDSQLPKDRFSAERLKGVDSTLKIQPAKLEDSAVYLCASSPGQGGGGYEQYFGPGTRLTVT.